This T cell receptor beta chain was recovered during a study of control samples from healthy donors and cancer patients. Trimming left V 4 bases short and J 2 bases short, with 14 bases between. Germline V CDR1 and CDR2: MGHRA, YSYEKL. This CDR3 is 15 amino acids long. Generated by immunoSEQ multiplex PCR, the TCRdb table keeps only in-frame clones and is missing some. The sample has some 150,000 clones, about 94% seen once. This receptor was identified in a man aged 50 to 60 in good health. The chain employs TRBV4-1 and TRBJ2-5, with D hard to call. Sample: blood. As DNA, the CDR3 is TGCGCCAGCAGCCTCTATGGGCGGCCACAAGAGACCCAGTACTTC. This translates into CASSLYGRPQETQYF.